The subject of this entry is one T cell receptor (beta chain). Germline V gene lookup returns CDR1 SGHNT and CDR2 YYREEE (reference sequence). There are 15 residues in the CDR3. Trimming cost V 3 bases and J 6 bases, with 18 bases left between them. These data come from a study of blood T cell repertoires in COVID-19. Study summary: The origin of the acute and convalescent COVID-19 samples was the United States, Italy and Spain. Sample material is recorded as cDNA or gDNA derived from T cells, B-cell-depleted T cells, or PBMCs.

Original processing notes: The authors estimated nucleated cell counts from reference gene primer amplification. TCRdb's copy holds only in-frame clones and misses some; the assay was immunoSEQ multiplex PCR. V and J calls and clone size are given by that table; D and trimming were obtained from the DNA. The data contain over 200,000 clones, about 86% of them singletons. Sequenced: peripheral blood. This TCR derives from a man aged 35 to 55 with active or convalescent COVID-19. The chain recombines TRBV5-4 with TRBJ1-2, with D perhaps TRBD1 (5 bases). The CDR3 region is CASSSREFFFHGYTF. CDR3 coding DNA: TGTGCCAGCAGCTCCAGGGAATTTTTTTTTCATGGCTACACCTTC.